The source of this TCR beta chain is a study of T cell changes during pregnancy in multiple sclerosis. Clones were read by immunoSEQ multiplex PCR, and TCRdb kept only the in-frame ones, dropping some. Among 30,000 to 35,000 clones listed, 75% to 90% were seen once. The germline gives CDR1 SGDLS, CDR2 YYNGEE. The ends lost 4 bases at V and 4 bases at J; junction bases unmatched: 8. The CDR3 spans 15 residues. The sequence was obtained from a female donor with multiple sclerosis, enrolled in a pregnancy study. The chain couples TRBV9 to TRBJ1-5; 7 nucleotides line up with TRBD1. The specimen was CD8+ T cells from peripheral blood mononuclear cells, collected after pregnancy. The CDR3 DNA reads TGTGCCAGCAGCCAAAAGGGGGCGCCGAATCAGCCCCAGCATTTT. Translated: CASSQKGAPNQPQHF. Together with reference TRBV9 and TRBJ1-5, the CDR3 gives the full variable domain: DSGVTQTPKHLITATGQRVTLRCSPRSGDLSVYWYQQSLDQGLQFLIQYYNGEERAKGNILERFSAQQFPDLHSELNLSSLELGDSALYFCASSQKGAPNQPQHFGDGTRLSIL.